Below, 28 T cell receptor beta chains from the same sample are listed, as sequenced in a study of shared clonotypes between healthy human individuals. Sequencing was performed with immunoSEQ multiplex PCR; in TCRdb, only in-frame clones are kept and a portion is missing. The table records around 1,900,000 clones, 93% of them present only once. In the naive CD8 group, cells lacked CD45RO and were positively selected for CCR7, so terminally differentiated effector memory CD45RA+ cells were left out. Sequencing input: naive CD8+ T cells from PBMCs. The receptor set was obtained from a man between 18 and 35 years old in good health. Some clones in this sample may be carry-over from other donors' samples.

The rearrangement joins TRBV5-6 to TRBJ1-1; the match to TRBD1 covers 10 bases. The germline gives CDR1 SGHDT, CDR2 YYEEEE. V trimming: 3 bases; J trimming: 7 bases; junction bases outside the gene matches: 0. The CDR3 extends over 12 amino acids. CDR3 DNA: TGTGCCAGCAGCTGGGACAGGGGTGAAGCTTTCTTT. It specifies CASSWDRGEAFF. Using reference TRBV5-6 and TRBJ1-1 for the parts outside the CDR3, the full variable domain is DAGVTQSPTHLIKTRGQQVTLRCSPKSGHDTVSWYQQALGQGPQFIFQYYEEEERQRGNFPDRFSGHQFPNYSSELNVNALLLGDSALYLCASSWDRGEAFFGQGTRLTVV.

The chain carries TRBV9 and TRBJ1-5; D is possibly TRBD1 (6 bases). Trimming removed 4 bases at V and 7 bases at J, with 18 bases between. Germline lookup yields CDR1 SGDLS and CDR2 YYNGEE. The CDR3 sequence is 15 residues long. The CDR3 loop is CASSPSGAPVQPQHF. As DNA, the CDR3 is TGTGCCAGCAGCCCTTCAGGGGCCCCCGTGCAGCCCCAGCATTTT.

The chain has TRBV19 and TRBJ2-3; 8 bases map to TRBD2. The CDR3 is 16 residues long. V gave up 6 bases and J gave up 2 bases; unmatched junction bases: 10. CDR1 is LNHDA and CDR2 is SQIVND in the germline V gene (reference sequence). In nucleotides, the CDR3 is TGTGCCAGTAGACCCTTGGTTAGCGGGAACACAGATACGCAGTATTTT. Its protein product is CASRPLVSGNTDTQYF.

In the case of this clone: The sample has other DNA sequences that encode this CDR3 too. This chain links TRBV28 with TRBJ2-1; 10 bases are a match to TRBD2. Trimming took 2 bases from V and 0 from J; bases not matched to a gene: 1. The CDR3 is made up of 16 amino acids. Germline values: CDR1 MDHEN, CDR2 SYDVKM. Here the CDR3 reads CASSLVAGGSYNEQFF. The CDR3 region has the DNA TGTGCCAGCAGTTTAGTAGCGGGGGGCTCCTACAATGAGCAGTTCTTC. The variable domain in full, completed from reference TRBV28 and TRBJ2-1, reads DVKVTQSSRYLVKRTGEKVFLECVQDMDHENMFWYRQDPGLGLRLIYFSYDVKMKEKGDIPEGYSVSREKKERFSLILESASTNQTSMYLCASSLVAGGSYNEQFFGPGTRLTVL.

The chain is built from TRBV12-5 and TRBJ2-7; TRBD1 aligns across 8 bases. The junction had 12 bases not matched to a gene; V was cut back by 9 bases and J by 2 bases. This CDR3 comprises 15 residues. Germline assignment: CDR1 LGHNT and CDR2 FRNRAP. Written as DNA, the CDR3 is TGTGCTAGCTCCCCCGGGACAGGTGTTACCTACGAGCAGTACTTC. Amino acids: CASSPGTGVTYEQYF.

The CDR3 DNA is TGTGCCAGCAGTCTGGTCGGCGGGAGGCTCGATACGCAGTATTTT. Its translation: CASSLVGGRLDTQYF. The rearrangement joins TRBV27 to TRBJ2-3; 8 nucleotides agree with TRBD2. Trimming cost V 5 bases and J 6 bases; bases outside gene matches: 10. CDR3 length equals 15 residues. CDR1 MNHEY and CDR2 SMNVEV come from the germline V gene (reference sequence).

The rearrangement uses TRBV6-5 and TRBJ2-3; D not resolved. This CDR3 is built from 13 residues. Looked up from germline, CDR1 is MNHEY and CDR2 is SVGAGI. Between the trimmed V and J ends, which lost 2 bases and 6 bases, there was a span of 9 bases. CDR3 sequence: CASSYLSRDTQYF. The DNA for the CDR3 is TGTGCCAGCAGTTACCTCTCTAGGGATACGCAGTATTTT.

The rearrangement joins TRBV28 to TRBJ2-5; 12 nucleotides match TRBD2. Germline values: CDR1 MDHEN, CDR2 SYDVKM. The CDR3 contains 16 residues. After removal of 6 bases from V and 4 bases from J, the junction contained 9 bases not matched to a gene. DNA for the CDR3: TGTGCCAGCAGACCAGGGACTAGCGGGTGGGGAGAGACCCAGTACTTC. It yields the protein CASRPGTSGWGETQYF.

This chain connects TRBV19 to TRBJ2-5, with 10 positions matching TRBD2. The CDR3 spans 15 residues. V lost 7 bases to trimming and J lost 4 bases; unmatched junction nucleotides: 9. The germline V gene has CDR1 LNHDA and CDR2 SQIVND (reference sequence). CDR3 sequence: CASKMASGSGETQYF. CDR3 DNA: TGTGCCAGTAAGATGGCTAGCGGGAGCGGAGAGACCCAGTACTTC.

The chain is built from TRBV10-3 and TRBJ2-7; D is undetermined. The ends were cut back, 6 bases at V and 3 bases at J, with 12 bases in the middle. In germline, CDR1 is ENHRY, CDR2 SYGVKD. There are 13 residues in the CDR3. DNA of the CDR3: TGTGCCATCAGGCCGCCCCTGTACTACGAGCAGTACTTC. Amino acids: CAIRPPLYYEQYF.

The CDR3 protein is CASSPGGAREKLFF. The CDR3 DNA follows: TGTGCCAGCAGCCCCGGTGGGGCACGCGAAAAACTGTTTTTT. The gene calls are TRBV7-9 and TRBJ1-4; weak D call: TRBD1 (5 bases). Looked up from germline, CDR1 is SEHNR and CDR2 is FQNEAQ (reference sequence). This CDR3 has 14 amino acids. V lost 5 bases and J lost 8, with 15 bases in between. The complete variable domain, with remaining parts taken from reference TRBV7-9 and TRBJ1-4, reads DTGVSQNPRHKITKRGQNVTFRCDPISEHNRLYWYRQTLGQGPEFLTYFQNEAQLEKSRLLSDRFSAERPKGSFSTLEIQRTEQGDSAMYLCASSPGGAREKLFFGSGTQLSVL.

Regarding this clone: This CDR3 is also generated by other DNA sequences in the sample. The chain carries TRBV4-1 and TRBJ2-7, with TRBD1 matching 9 bases. V trimming: 3 bases; J trimming: 4 bases; junction bases outside the gene matches: 4. The CDR3 contains 14 residues. Germline V gives CDR1 MGHRA, CDR2 YSYEKL. The CDR3 coding sequence is TGCGCCAGCAGCCAGGGACAGGGATTGTACGAGCAGTACTTC. Translated: CASSQGQGLYEQYF.

The DNA for the CDR3 is TGTGCCAGTAGTATAGTTGTGGGGGCGAGTCTGAGCACTGAAGCTTTCTTT. It translates to CASSIVVGASLSTEAFF. The rearrangement joins TRBV19 to TRBJ1-1; D is possibly TRBD1 (6 bases). Trimming stripped 1 base from V and 4 bases from J, with 19 bases between. CDR1 is LNHDA, CDR2 SQIVND, per germline (reference sequence). The length of the CDR3 is 17 residues.

The chain uses TRBV9 and TRBJ1-1; no reliable D call. Trimming took 0 bases from V and 3 from J, leaving 6 bases between them. CDR1 is SGDLS and CDR2 is YYNGEE in the germline V gene. The CDR3 is made up of 13 amino acids. The CDR3 DNA follows: TGTGCCAGCAGCGTAGTTGATGACACTGAAGCTTTCTTT. The encoded protein is CASSVVDDTEAFF.

V and J are TRBV7-8 and TRBJ1-1; TRBD1 might be the D (6 bases). The CDR3 sequence is 13 residues long. Trimming took 6 bases from V and 7 from J, leaving 15 bases between them. The germline CDR1 and CDR2 sequences are SGHVS and FQNEAQ. The CDR3 DNA reads as TGTGCCAGCAGACACCTAAGGGGGAGTGAAGCTTTCTTT. Encoded protein: CASRHLRGSEAFF.

The rearrangement uses TRBV5-1 and TRBJ1-2; no firm D call. The V and J ends lost 1 base and 1 base respectively, with 11 bases between them. The CDR3 runs to 15 residues. Per the germline V gene, CDR1 is SGHRS and CDR2 is YFSETQ. CDR3 DNA: TGCGCCAGCAGCTTGTATGGGGAGCTTAACTATGGCTACACCTTC. It encodes CASSLYGELNYGYTF.

V usage is TRBV9 and J usage is TRBJ1-2; D may be TRBD1 (5 bases). V lost 0 bases, J lost 2 bases, and 11 bases lay in between. Per germline, CDR1 SGDLS and CDR2 YYNGEE. This CDR3 has 15 amino acids. The CDR3 is CASSVERRGNYGYTF. As DNA, the CDR3 is TGTGCCAGCAGCGTAGAAAGGCGGGGGAACTATGGCTACACCTTC.

This clone was observed a handful of times. CDR3 nucleotide sequence: TGTGCCAGCAGCGTAGGGACAGGGTATCAGCCCCAGCATTTT. This gives the protein CASSVGTGYQPQHF. The V call is TRBV9, the J call TRBJ1-5, with 8 bases lining up with TRBD1. The CDR3 totals 14 residues. CDR1 is SGDLS and CDR2 is YYNGEE in the germline V gene. V was clipped by 0 bases and J by 5 bases; unmatched bases: 1.

V gene TRBV7-6 combines with J gene TRBJ2-7, with 8 nucleotides matching TRBD1. The J segment lost 2 bases and the V segment lost 3 bases, leaving 3 bases of the junction unmatched. The CDR3 sequence is 14 residues long. CDR1 is SGHVS, CDR2 FNYEAQ, per germline. The CDR3 DNA sequence: TGTGCCAGCAGCTTCCCGGGACAGGCCTACGAGCAGTACTTC. It translates to CASSFPGQAYEQYF.

V is TRBV19 and J is TRBJ2-7; D gene ambiguous. In germline, CDR1 is LNHDA, CDR2 SQIVND (reference sequence). The CDR3 has 13 amino acids. V was shortened by 3 bases and J by 3 bases, with 9 bases between the two germline ends. The chain's CDR3 is CASSIEADYEQYF. Here the CDR3 DNA reads TGTGCCAGTAGTATTGAGGCGGACTACGAGCAGTACTTC.

The V call is TRBV6-6, the J call TRBJ2-7; D gene ambiguous. V lost 2 bases and J lost 7, with 18 bases in between. The V gene's germline CDR1 is MNHNY and CDR2 SVGAGI (reference sequence). This CDR3 comprises 15 residues. CDR3 sequence (DNA): TGTGCCAGCAGTTACGGTAGTCCGGCGGCCAGGGAGCAGTACTTC. Its protein is CASSYGSPAAREQYF.

This clone has only one observation. V and J are TRBV10-3 and TRBJ2-5; 9 bases are a match to TRBD1. After removal of 3 bases from V and 0 bases from J, the junction contained 5 bases not matched to a gene. Germline V gene data show CDR1 as ENHRY and CDR2 as SYGVKD. The CDR3 loop spans 16 amino acids. CDR3 DNA: TGTGCCATCAGTGAATCAGGGACAGGGTACCAAGAGACCCAGTACTTC. Protein sequence: CAISESGTGYQETQYF.

This clone occurred a few times. The rearrangement uses TRBV28 and TRBJ1-1, with a tentative D call TRBD1 (6 bases). Per the germline V gene, CDR1 is MDHEN and CDR2 is SYDVKM. The CDR3 sequence is 13 residues long. Trimming pared 6 bases from V and 1 base from J, leaving 9 bases between. The CDR3 loop reads CASSGGQNTEAFF. The DNA of the CDR3 is TGTGCCAGCAGCGGGGGACAGAACACTGAAGCTTTCTTT.

This rearrangement joins TRBV6-1 to TRBJ2-1, with a tentative D call TRBD2 (6 bases). Germline CDR1 is MNHNS and CDR2 is SASEGT. Trimming left V 0 bases short and J 3 bases short, with 9 bases between. The CDR3 spans 15 residues. The CDR3 bases are TGTGCCAGCAGTGAAGCGCGGGGCCGCTACAATGAGCAGTTCTTC. It specifies CASSEARGRYNEQFF.

The V and J genes are TRBV4-2 and TRBJ2-1, with D perhaps TRBD2 (5 bases). Deletions cut 4 bases from V and 0 bases from J, with 7 bases between. The CDR3 consists of 14 residues. The germline V gene has CDR1 LGHNA and CDR2 YNFKEQ. The CDR3 is CASSLSDSYNEQFF. In nucleotides, the CDR3 is TGTGCCAGCAGCCTTAGCGACTCCTACAATGAGCAGTTCTTC.

J is TRBJ2-2 and V is TRBV13; the D is unclear. This CDR3 contains 13 residues. Germline V lookup: CDR1 PRHDT, CDR2 FYEKMQ (reference sequence). V was pared by 5 bases and J by 6 bases, with 10 bases between. Here the CDR3 reads CASSGLWSGELFF. CDR3 coding DNA: TGTGCCAGCAGCGGGCTTTGGTCCGGGGAGCTGTTTTTT.

V usage is TRBV13 and J usage is TRBJ2-2; maybe TRBD1 (5 bases). Trimming removed 0 bases at V and 3 bases at J, with 8 bases between. This CDR3 has 15 amino acids. The germline gives CDR1 PRHDT, CDR2 FYEKMQ (reference sequence). The CDR3 loop reads CASSLGLRDTGELFF. CDR3 DNA sequence: TGTGCCAGCAGCTTAGGTCTCAGGGACACCGGGGAGCTGTTTTTT.

The V call is TRBV5-6, the J call TRBJ1-2; no clear D gene. Germline CDR1 is SGHDT and CDR2 is YYEEEE. The CDR3 runs 17 residues. V lost 1 base, J lost 0 bases, and 16 bases lay in between. CDR3 region: CASSLKPVRKTNYGYTF. DNA for the CDR3: TGTGCCAGCAGCTTGAAACCTGTCAGGAAAACTAACTATGGCTACACCTTC. Full variable domain (missing parts from reference TRBV5-6 and TRBJ1-2): DAGVTQSPTHLIKTRGQQVTLRCSPKSGHDTVSWYQQALGQGPQFIFQYYEEEERQRGNFPDRFSGHQFPNYSSELNVNALLLGDSALYLCASSLKPVRKTNYGYTFGSGTRLTVV.